Here is one T cell receptor beta chain with its context. Its target is unknown. The CDR3 is 16 residues long. J was trimmed by 4 bases and V by 4 bases; bases with no gene match: 9. Germline lookup yields CDR1 MNHEY and CDR2 SVGAGI. Two replicates per tumor sample, mostly from 4 to 5.5 ug of genomic DNA. Only in-frame clones appear in the TCRdb table, and some are missing; sequencing was by immunoSEQ multiplex PCR. Counted here are over 5,500 clones, around 52% occurring once; the ten biggest clones make up approximately 6%. This sample was included in a study of neoadjuvant anti-PD-1 for oral cavity cancer. Findings of the study overall: Larger post-treatment preexisting tumor clones tracked with greater tumor shrinkage.

This chain connects TRBV6-5 to TRBJ2-1; 8 positions match TRBD2. The sample consisted of tumor tissue, taken before nivolumab (anti-PD-1) treatment. The source of this sequence is a person between 40 and 85 years old with oral cavity squamous cell carcinoma. CDR3 region: CASSFTGLVSYNEQFF. CDR3 bases: TGTGCCAGCAGTTTCACGGGACTAGTTTCTTACAATGAGCAGTTCTTC.